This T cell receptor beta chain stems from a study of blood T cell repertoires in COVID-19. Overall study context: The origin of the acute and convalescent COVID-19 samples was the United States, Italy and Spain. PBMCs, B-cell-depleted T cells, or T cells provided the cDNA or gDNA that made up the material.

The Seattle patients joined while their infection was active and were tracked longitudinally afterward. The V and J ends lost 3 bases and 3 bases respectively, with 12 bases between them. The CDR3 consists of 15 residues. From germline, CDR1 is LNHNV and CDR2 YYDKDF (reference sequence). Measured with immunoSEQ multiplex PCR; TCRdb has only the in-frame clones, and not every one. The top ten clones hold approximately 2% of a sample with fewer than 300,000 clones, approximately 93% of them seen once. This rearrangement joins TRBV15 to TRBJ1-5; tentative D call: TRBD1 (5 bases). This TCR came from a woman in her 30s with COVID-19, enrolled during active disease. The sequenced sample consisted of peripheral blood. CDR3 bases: TGTGCCACCAGCAGTGGGGGGACTTTCAATCAGCCCCAGCATTTT. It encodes CATSSGGTFNQPQHF.